Detailed here is one T cell receptor beta chain. In the original processing: Quantification of nucleated cells was approximated via reference gene primer amplification. Libraries were prepared by immunoSEQ multiplex PCR; TCRdb keeps only in-frame clonotypes and omits some of them. That table furnishes V, J and clone size, whereas the DNA furnished D and trimming. The data contain about 94,000 clones, 65% to 80% of them singletons. This sample stems from a study of blood T cell repertoires in COVID-19. Overall study context: The United States, Italy and Spain supplied acute and convalescent COVID-19 samples. Nucleic acid was either cDNA or gDNA, and it came from T cells, B-cell-depleted T cells, or PBMCs.

Sequencing input: peripheral blood. This sequence was found in a human donor in a cohort sampled during active COVID-19.

The CDR3 DNA follows: TGTGCCAGCAGCTCGGGCCGCCGGGAGGATACGCAGTATTTT. Protein sequence: CASSSGRREDTQYF. The rearrangement uses TRBV9 and TRBJ2-3, with a tentative D call TRBD2 (6 bases). The germline CDR1 and CDR2 sequences are SGDLS and YYNGEE. The V end lost 4 bases, the J end lost 6 bases, and 15 bases lay between the germline ends. This CDR3 is built from 14 residues.